The clone carrying this T cell receptor (beta chain) has more than one count but fewer than ten. Its antigen is not identified. This clone may be a read error of a much larger clone one base away. These data come from a study of blood T cells in healthy people across ages. In the study overall: Capture by template switching was about one barcoded beta molecule per two T cells.

Study-wide points: Both higher diversity and more naive CD4+ cells marked long-lived donors when set against aged donors.

Using a J-beta primer mix together with a sample-barcoded 5' primer, a second PCR was run for about 6 to 12 cycles. One entry per CDR3 protein results from TCRdb running MiXCR on the 5' RACE reads. The sample gives over 1,500,000 distinct CDR3 sequences, roughly two fifths of which show up once; 20% to 25% is in the top ten. The V gene's germline CDR1 is PRHDT and CDR2 FYEKMQ (reference sequence). This CDR3 is built from 14 residues. V dropped 2 bases and J dropped 0 bases, with 8 bases sitting between them. Input material: blood. The rearrangement joins TRBV13 to TRBJ2-7; no firm D call. The sequence derives from a human donor in good health. Here the CDR3 DNA reads TGTGCCAGCAGCTTATACAGAAACTCCTACGAGCAGTACTTC. It translates to CASSLYRNSYEQYF.